This TCR beta chain was sequenced during a study of blood T cell repertoires in COVID-19. Study information: COVID-19 samples collected from the United States, Italy and Spain covered acute and convalescent phases. T cells, B-cell-depleted T cells, or PBMCs supplied cDNA or gDNA.

Per the original data handling: Estimation of nucleated cell counts relied on the amplification of reference gene primers. Repertoires were generated with immunoSEQ multiplex PCR, while TCRdb's copy carries only in-frame clones and drops some. V, J and clone size are those of that table, while D and trimming were read from the DNA. The sample holds about 52,000 clones, about 85% seen once. The CDR3 runs 13 residues. V was cut by 4 bases and J by 8 bases, with 12 bases left in between. Germline CDR1 KGHDR, CDR2 SFDVKD. The source material was peripheral blood. This TCR was recovered from a human donor in a cohort sampled during active COVID-19. The V call is TRBV24-1, the J call TRBJ2-3; perhaps TRBD1 as D (6 bases). The CDR3: CATSDGQSSTQYF. The CDR3 DNA reads as TGTGCCACCAGTGACGGACAGTCATCTACGCAGTATTTT.